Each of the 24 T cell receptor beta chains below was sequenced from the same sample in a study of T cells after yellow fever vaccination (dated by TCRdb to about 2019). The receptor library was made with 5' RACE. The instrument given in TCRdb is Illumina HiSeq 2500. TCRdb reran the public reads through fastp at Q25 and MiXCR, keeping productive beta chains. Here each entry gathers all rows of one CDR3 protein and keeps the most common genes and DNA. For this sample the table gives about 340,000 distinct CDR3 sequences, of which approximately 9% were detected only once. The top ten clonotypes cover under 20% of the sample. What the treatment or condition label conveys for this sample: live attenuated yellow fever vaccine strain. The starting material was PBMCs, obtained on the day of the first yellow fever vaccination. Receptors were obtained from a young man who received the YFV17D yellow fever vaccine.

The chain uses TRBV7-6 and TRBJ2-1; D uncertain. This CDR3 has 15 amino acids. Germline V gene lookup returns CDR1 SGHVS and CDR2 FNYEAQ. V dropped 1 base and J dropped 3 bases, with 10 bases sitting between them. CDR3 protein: CASSLGVDLYNEQFF. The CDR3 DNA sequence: TGTGCCAGCAGCTTAGGGGTAGACCTCTACAATGAGCAGTTCTTC.

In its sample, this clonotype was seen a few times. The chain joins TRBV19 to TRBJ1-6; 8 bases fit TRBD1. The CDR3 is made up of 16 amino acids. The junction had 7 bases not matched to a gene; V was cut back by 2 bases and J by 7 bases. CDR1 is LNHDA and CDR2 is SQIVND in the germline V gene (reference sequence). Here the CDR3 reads CASSIHRDRTNSPLHF. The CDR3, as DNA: TGTGCCAGTAGTATACACCGGGACAGGACGAATTCACCCCTCCACTTT.

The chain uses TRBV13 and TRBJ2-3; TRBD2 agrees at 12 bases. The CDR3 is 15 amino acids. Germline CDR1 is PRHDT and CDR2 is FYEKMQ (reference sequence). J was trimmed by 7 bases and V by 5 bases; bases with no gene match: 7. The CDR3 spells CASSRLAGDLNTQYF. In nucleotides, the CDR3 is TGTGCCAGCAGCAGACTAGCGGGGGACCTTAATACGCAGTATTTT. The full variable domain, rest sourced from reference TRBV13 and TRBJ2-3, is AAGVIQSPRHLIKEKRETATLKCYPIPRHDTVYWYQQGPGQDPQFLISFYEKMQSDKGSIPDRFSAQQFSDYHSELNMSSLELGDSALYFCASSRLAGDLNTQYFGPGTRLTVL.

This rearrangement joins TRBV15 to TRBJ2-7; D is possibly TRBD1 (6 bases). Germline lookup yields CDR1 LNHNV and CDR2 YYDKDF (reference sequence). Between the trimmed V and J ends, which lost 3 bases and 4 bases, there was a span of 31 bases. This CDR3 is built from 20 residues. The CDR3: CATSSYKILLTGSSDYEQYF. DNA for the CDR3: TGTGCCACCAGCAGCTATAAAATACTTCTTACAGGGAGTAGTGATTACGAGCAGTACTTC.

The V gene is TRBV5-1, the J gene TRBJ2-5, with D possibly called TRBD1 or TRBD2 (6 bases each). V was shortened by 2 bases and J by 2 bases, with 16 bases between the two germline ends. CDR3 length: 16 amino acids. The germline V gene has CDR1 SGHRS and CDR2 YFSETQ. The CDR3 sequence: CASSFEGGSPQETQYF. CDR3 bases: TGCGCCAGCAGCTTTGAAGGGGGGTCTCCTCAAGAGACCCAGTACTTC.

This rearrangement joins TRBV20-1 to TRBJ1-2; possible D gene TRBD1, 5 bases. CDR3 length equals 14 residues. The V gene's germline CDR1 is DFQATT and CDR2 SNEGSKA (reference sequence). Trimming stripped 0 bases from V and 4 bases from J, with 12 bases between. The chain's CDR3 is CSARDGGQGYGYTF. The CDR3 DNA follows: TGCAGTGCTAGAGATGGTGGGCAGGGCTATGGCTACACCTTC.

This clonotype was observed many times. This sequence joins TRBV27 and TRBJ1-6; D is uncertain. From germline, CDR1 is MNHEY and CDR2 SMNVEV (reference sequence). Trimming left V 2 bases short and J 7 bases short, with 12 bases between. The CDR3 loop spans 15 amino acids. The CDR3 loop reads CASSLVGKSNSPLHF. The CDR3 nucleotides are TGTGCCAGCAGTTTAGTGGGAAAGTCCAATTCACCCCTCCACTTT.

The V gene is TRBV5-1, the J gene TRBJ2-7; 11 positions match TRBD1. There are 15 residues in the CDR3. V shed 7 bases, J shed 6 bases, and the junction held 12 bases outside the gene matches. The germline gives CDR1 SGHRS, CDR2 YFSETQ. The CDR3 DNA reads TGCGCCAGCGCCTTCTCGGGACAGGGGGTGCCCGAGCAGTACTTC. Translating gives CASAFSGQGVPEQYF.

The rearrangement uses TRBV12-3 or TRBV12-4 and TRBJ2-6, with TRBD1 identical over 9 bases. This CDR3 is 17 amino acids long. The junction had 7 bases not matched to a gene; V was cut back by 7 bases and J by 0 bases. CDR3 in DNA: TGTGCCAGCACCCCTTCGACAGGGGGCTCTGGGGCCAACGTCCTGACTTTC. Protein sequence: CASTPSTGGSGANVLTF.

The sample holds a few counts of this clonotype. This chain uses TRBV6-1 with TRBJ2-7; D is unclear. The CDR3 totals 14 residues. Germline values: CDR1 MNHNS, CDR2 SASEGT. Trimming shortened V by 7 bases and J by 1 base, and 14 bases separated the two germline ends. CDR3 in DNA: TGTGCCAGCACTCCATCGGCTCTTTCCTACGAGCAGTACGTC. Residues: CASTPSALSYEQYV.

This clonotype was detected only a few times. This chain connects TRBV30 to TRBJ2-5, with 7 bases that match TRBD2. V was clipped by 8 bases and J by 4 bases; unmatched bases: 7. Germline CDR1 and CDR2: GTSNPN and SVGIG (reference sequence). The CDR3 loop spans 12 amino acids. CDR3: CAGRLAAETQYF. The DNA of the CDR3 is TGTGCCGGACGACTAGCAGCAGAGACCCAGTACTTC.

This CDR3 reads CSASRTGAHQPQHF. In nucleotides, the CDR3 is TGCAGTGCTAGCCGGACAGGGGCCCATCAGCCCCAGCATTTT. The J gene is TRBJ1-5, the V gene TRBV20-1, with 9 bases aligning to TRBD1. V lost 3 bases, J lost 5 bases, and 5 bases stayed unmatched. The germline V gene has CDR1 DFQATT and CDR2 SNEGSKA (reference sequence). The CDR3 length is 14 residues.

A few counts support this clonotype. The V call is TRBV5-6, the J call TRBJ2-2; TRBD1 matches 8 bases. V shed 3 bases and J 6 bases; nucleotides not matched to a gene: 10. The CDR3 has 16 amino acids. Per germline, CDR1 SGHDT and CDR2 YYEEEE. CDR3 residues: CASSSPDRGVSGELFF. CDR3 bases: TGTGCCAGCAGCTCGCCAGACAGGGGAGTGTCCGGGGAGCTGTTTTTT.

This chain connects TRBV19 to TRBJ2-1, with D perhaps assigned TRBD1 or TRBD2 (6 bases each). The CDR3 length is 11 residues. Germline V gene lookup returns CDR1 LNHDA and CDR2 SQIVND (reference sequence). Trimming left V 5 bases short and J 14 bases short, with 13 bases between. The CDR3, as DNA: TGTGCCAGTAGTGGGGGGCGGTGGGAGTTCTTC. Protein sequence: CASSGGRWEFF. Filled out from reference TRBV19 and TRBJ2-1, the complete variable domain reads DGGITQSPKYLFRKEGQNVTLSCEQNLNHDAMYWYRQDPGQGLRLIYYSQIVNDFQKGDIAEGYSVSREKKESFPLTVTSAQKNPTAFYLCASSGGRWEFFGPGTRLTVL.

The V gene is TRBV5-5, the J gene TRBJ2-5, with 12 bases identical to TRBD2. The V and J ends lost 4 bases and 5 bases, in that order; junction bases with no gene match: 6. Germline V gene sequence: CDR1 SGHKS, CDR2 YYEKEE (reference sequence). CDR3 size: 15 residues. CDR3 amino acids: CASSPLLAGGETQYF. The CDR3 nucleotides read TGTGCCAGCAGCCCGCTACTAGCGGGGGGTGAGACCCAGTACTTC.

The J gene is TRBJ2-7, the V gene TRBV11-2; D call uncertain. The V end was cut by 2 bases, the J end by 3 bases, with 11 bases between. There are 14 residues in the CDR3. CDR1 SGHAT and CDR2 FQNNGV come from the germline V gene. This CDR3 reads CASSLLGHNYEQYF. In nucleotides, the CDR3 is TGTGCCAGCAGCTTATTAGGGCACAACTACGAGCAGTACTTC.

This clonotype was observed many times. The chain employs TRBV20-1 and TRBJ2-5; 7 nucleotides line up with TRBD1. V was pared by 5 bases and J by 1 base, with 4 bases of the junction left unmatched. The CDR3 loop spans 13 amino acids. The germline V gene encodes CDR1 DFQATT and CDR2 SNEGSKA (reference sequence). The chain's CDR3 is CSASRDSQETQYF. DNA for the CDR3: TGCAGTGCTTCTCGGGACAGCCAAGAGACCCAGTACTTC.

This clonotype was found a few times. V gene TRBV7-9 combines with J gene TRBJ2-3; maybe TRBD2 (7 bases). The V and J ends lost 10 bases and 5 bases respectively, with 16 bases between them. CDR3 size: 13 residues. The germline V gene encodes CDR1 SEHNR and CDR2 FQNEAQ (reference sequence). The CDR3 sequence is CATTLRGLDTQYF. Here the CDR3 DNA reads TGTGCCACCACCTTGCGGGGGCTAGATACGCAGTATTTT.

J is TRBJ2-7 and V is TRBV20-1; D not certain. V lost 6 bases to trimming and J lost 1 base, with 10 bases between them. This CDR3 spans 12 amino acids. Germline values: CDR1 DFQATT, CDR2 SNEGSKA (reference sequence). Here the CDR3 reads CSAAKVSYEQYF. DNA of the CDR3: TGCAGTGCCGCCAAGGTGTCCTACGAGCAGTACTTC.

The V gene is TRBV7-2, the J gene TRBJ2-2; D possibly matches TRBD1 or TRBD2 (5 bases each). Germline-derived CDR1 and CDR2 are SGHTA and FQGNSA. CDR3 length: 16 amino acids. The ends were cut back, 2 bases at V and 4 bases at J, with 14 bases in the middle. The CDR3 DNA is TGTGCCAGCAGCTTATACGGGGCGCAGGGCACCGGGGAGCTGTTTTTT. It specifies CASSLYGAQGTGELFF.

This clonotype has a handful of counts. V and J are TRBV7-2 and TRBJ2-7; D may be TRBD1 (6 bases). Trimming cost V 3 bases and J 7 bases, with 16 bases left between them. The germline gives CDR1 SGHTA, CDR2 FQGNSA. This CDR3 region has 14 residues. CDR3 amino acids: CASSLTGSLGEQYV. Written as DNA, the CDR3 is TGTGCCAGCAGCTTGACAGGCTCCTTGGGGGAGCAGTACGTC.

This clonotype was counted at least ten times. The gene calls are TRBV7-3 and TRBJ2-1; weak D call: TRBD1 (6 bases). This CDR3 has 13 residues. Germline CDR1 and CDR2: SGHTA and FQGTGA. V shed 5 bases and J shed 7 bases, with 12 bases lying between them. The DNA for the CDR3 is TGTGCCAGCAGCCAACAGGGCGGTAATGAGCAGTTCTTC. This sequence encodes CASSQQGGNEQFF. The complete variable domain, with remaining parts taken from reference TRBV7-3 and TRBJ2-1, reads GAGVSQTPSNKVTEKGKYVELRCDPISGHTALYWYRQSLGQGPEFLIYFQGTGAADDSGLPNDRFFAVRPEGSVSTLKIQRTERGDSAVYLCASSQQGGNEQFFGPGTRLTVL.

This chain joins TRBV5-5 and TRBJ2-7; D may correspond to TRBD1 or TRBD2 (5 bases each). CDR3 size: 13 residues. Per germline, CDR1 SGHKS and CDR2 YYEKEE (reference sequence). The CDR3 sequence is CASSLRFEGPLSV. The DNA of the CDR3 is TGTGCCAGCAGCTTGAGGTTTGAGGGACCCCTCAGCGTC.

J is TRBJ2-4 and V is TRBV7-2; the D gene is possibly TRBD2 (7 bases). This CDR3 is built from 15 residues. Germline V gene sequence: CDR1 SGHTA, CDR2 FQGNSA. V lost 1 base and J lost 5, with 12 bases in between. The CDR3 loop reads CASSLVGGPENIQYF. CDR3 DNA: TGTGCCAGCAGCTTAGTGGGGGGGCCCGAAAACATTCAGTACTTC.